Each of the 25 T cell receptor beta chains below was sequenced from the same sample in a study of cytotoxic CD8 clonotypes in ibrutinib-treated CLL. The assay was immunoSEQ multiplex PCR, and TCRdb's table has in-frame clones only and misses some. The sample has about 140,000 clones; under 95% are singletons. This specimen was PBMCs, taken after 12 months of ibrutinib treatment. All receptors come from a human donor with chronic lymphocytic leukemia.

In DNA form, the CDR3 reads TGCGCCAGCAGTGGGGCCTCCTCGGGAGGTACGCAGTATTTT. Translation gives CASSGASSGGTQYF. This chain links TRBV10-1 with TRBJ2-3; TRBD2 aligns across 7 bases. With 4 bases clipped from V and 8 bases from J, the junction kept 9 bases outside the gene matches. Germline CDR1 reads WNHNN; CDR2 reads SYGVQD (reference sequence). The CDR3 consists of 14 residues.

The chain's CDR3 is CASSIRLDTSSTDTQYF. CDR3 sequence (DNA): TGTGCCAGTAGTATAAGGCTGGACACCAGTAGCACAGATACGCAGTATTTT. The chain is built from TRBV19 and TRBJ2-3; possibly TRBD1 for D (5 bases). V gave up 2 bases and J gave up 0 bases, with 15 bases separating them. The CDR3 covers 17 residues. Germline CDR1 LNHDA, CDR2 SQIVND (reference sequence). Drawing the rest from reference TRBV19 and TRBJ2-3, the complete variable domain is DGGITQSPKYLFRKEGQNVTLSCEQNLNHDAMYWYRQDPGQGLRLIYYSQIVNDFQKGDIAEGYSVSREKKESFPLTVTSAQKNPTAFYLCASSIRLDTSSTDTQYFGPGTRLTVL.

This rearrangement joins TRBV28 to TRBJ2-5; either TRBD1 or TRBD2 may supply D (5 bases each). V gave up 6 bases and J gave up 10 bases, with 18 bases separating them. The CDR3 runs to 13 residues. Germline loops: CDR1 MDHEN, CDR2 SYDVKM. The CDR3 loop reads CASSPGSKGSQYF. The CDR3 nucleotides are TGTGCCAGCAGCCCCGGGTCCAAGGGGAGCCAGTACTTC.

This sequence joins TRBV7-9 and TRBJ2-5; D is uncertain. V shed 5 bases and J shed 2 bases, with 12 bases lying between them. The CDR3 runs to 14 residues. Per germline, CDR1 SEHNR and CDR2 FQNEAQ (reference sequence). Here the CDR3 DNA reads TGTGCCAGCAGCCAGGCGGCTAGACAAGAGACCCAGTACTTC. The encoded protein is CASSQAARQETQYF.

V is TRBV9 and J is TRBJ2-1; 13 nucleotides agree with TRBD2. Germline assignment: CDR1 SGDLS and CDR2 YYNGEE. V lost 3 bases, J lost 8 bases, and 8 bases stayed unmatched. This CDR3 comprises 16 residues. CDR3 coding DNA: TGTGCCAGCAGCGGGCGTACTAGCGGGAGGGCCCATGAGCAGTTCTTC. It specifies CASSGRTSGRAHEQFF.

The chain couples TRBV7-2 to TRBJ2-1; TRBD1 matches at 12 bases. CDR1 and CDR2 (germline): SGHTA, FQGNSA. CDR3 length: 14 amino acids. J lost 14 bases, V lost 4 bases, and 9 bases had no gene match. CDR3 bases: TGTGCCAGCAGCTCGGGGACAGGGGGCCTTTTGGAGTTCTTC. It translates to CASSSGTGGLLEFF.

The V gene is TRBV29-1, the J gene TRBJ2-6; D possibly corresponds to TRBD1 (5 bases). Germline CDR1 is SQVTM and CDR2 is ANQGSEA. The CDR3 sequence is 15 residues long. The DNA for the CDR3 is TGCGGGGCCGGCCCCGGAGAAGCTGGGGCCAACGTCCTGACTTTC. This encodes CGAGPGEAGANVLTF.

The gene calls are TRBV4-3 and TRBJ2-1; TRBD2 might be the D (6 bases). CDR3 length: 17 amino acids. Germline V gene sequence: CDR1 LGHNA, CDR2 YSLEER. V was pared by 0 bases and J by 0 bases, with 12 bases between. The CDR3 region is CASSQDSWGGSYNEQFF. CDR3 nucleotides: TGCGCCAGCAGCCAAGACTCATGGGGAGGCTCCTACAATGAGCAGTTCTTC.

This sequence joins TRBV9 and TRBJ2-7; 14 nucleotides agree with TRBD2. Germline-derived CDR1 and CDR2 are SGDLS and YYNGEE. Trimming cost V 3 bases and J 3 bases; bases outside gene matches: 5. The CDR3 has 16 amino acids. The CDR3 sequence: CASSALGLAGDYEQYF. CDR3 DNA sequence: TGTGCCAGCAGCGCCCTGGGACTAGCGGGAGACTACGAGCAGTACTTC.

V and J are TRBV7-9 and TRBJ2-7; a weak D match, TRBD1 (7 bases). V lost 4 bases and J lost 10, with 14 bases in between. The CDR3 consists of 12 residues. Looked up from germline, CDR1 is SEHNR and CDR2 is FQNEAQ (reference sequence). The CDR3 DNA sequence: TGTGCCAGCAGCTCACCGCGGGACAGCCAGTACTTC. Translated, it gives CASSSPRDSQYF. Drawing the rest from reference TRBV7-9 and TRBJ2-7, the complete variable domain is DTGVSQNPRHKITKRGQNVTFRCDPISEHNRLYWYRQTLGQGPEFLTYFQNEAQLEKSRLLSDRFSAERPKGSFSTLEIQRTEQGDSAMYLCASSSPRDSQYFGPGTRLTVT.

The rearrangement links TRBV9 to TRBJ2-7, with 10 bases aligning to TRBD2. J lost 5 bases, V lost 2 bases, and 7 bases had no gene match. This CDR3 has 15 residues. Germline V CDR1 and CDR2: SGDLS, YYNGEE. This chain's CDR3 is CASSVSTSGNHEQYF. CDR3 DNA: TGTGCCAGCAGCGTCAGTACTAGCGGGAACCACGAGCAGTACTTC.

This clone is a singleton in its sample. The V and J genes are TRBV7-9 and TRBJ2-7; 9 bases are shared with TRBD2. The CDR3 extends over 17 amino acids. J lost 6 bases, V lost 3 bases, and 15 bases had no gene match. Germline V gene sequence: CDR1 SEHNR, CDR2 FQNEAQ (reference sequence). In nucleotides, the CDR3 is TGTGCCAGCAGCTTGGGATGGCGGGAGGGCCCCTTGCGCGAGCAGTACTTC. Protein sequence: CASSLGWREGPLREQYF.

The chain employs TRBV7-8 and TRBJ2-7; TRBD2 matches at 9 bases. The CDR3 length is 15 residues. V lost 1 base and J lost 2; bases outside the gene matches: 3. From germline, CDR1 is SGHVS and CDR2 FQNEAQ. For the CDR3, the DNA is TGTGCCAGCAGCTTAGTTGGCGGGAGGGCCTACGAGCAGTACTTC. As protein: CASSLVGGRAYEQYF.

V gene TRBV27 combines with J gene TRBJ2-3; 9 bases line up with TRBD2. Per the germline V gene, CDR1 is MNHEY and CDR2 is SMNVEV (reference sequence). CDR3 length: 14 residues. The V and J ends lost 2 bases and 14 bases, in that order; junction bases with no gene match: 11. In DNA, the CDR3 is TGTGCCAGCAGTTTAAGTGGCGGGAGGGCGACCATGTATTTT. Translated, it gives CASSLSGGRATMYF.

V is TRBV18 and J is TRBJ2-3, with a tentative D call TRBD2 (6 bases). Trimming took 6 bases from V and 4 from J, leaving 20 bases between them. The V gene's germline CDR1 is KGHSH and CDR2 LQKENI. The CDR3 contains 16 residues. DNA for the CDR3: TGTGCCAGCTCCCCCCCGGGCGTCCCGGGGGCAGATACGCAGTATTTT. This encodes CASSPPGVPGADTQYF.

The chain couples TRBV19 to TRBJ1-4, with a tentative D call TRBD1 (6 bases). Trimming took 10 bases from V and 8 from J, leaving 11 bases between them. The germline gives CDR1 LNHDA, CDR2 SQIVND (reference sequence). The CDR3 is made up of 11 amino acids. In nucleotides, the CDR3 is TGTGCCACTCAGAGGGGGGAAAAACTGTTTTTT. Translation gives CATQRGEKLFF.

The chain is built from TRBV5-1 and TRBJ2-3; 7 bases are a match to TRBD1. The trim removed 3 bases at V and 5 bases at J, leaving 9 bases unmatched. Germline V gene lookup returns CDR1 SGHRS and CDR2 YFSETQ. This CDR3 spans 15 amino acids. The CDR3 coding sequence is TGCGCCAGCAGCTCGGGGACAGACACCGGAGATACGCAGTATTTT. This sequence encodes CASSSGTDTGDTQYF.

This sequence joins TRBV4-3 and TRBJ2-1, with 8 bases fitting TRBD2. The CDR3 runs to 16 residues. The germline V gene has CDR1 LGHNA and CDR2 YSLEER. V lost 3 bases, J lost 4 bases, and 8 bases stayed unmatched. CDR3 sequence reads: CASSHKAGGLYNEQFF. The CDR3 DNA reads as TGCGCCAGCAGCCACAAGGCGGGAGGCCTGTACAATGAGCAGTTCTTC.

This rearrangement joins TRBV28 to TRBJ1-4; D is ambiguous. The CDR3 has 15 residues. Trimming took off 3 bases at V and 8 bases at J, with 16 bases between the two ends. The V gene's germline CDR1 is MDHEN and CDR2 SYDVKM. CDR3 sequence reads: CASSLPYKGGEKLFF. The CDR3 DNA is TGTGCCAGCAGTTTGCCATACAAGGGAGGGGAAAAACTGTTTTTT.

The CDR3 sequence is CASSPPPVAETQYF. Here the CDR3 DNA reads TGTGCCAGCTCACCACCACCGGTCGCGGAGACCCAGTACTTC. The chain joins TRBV18 to TRBJ2-5; D is undetermined. This CDR3 is built from 14 residues. Trimming shortened V by 0 bases and J by 5 bases, and 10 bases separated the two germline ends. Germline lookup yields CDR1 KGHSH and CDR2 LQKENI. Complete variable domain (other parts from reference TRBV18 and TRBJ2-5): NAGVMQNPRHLVRRRGQEARLRCSPMKGHSHVYWYRQLPEEGLKFMVYLQKENIIDESGMPKERFSAEFPKEGPSILRIQQVVRGDSAAYFCASSPPPVAETQYFGPGTRLLVL.

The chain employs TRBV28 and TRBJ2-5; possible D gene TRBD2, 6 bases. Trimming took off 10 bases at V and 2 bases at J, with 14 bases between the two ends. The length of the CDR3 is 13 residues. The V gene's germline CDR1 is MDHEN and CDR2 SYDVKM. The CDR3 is CATARAGQETQYF. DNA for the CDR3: TGTGCCACCGCGAGAGCGGGTCAAGAGACCCAGTACTTC.

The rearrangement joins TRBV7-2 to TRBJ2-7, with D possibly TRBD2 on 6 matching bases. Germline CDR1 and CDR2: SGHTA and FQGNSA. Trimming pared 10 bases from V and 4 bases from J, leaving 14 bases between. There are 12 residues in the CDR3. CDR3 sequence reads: CAIGGRAYEQYF. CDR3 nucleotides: TGTGCCATCGGGGGAAGGGCGTACGAGCAGTACTTC.

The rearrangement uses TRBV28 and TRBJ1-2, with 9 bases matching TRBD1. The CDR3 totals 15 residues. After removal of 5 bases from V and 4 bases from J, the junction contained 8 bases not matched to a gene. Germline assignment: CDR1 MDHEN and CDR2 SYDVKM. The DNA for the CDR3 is TGTGCCAGCAGTCCCCCGGGACAGGGTTCCTATGGCTACACCTTC. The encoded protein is CASSPPGQGSYGYTF.

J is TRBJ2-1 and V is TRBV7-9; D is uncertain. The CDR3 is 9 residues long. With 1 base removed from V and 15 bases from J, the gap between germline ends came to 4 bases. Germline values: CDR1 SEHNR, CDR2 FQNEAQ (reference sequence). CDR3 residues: CASSLERFF. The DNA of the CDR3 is TGTGCCAGCAGCTTAGAGAGGTTCTTC. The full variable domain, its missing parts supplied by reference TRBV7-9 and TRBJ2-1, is DTGVSQNPRHKITKRGQNVTFRCDPISEHNRLYWYRQTLGQGPEFLTYFQNEAQLEKSRLLSDRFSAERPKGSFSTLEIQRTEQGDSAMYLCASSLERFFGPGTRLTVL.

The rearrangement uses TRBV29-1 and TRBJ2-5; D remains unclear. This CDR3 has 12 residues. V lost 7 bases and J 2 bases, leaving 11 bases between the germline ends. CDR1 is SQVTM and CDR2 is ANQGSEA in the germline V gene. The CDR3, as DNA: TGCAGCGGTCGTGCGGTTCAAGAGACCCAGTACTTC. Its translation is CSGRAVQETQYF.